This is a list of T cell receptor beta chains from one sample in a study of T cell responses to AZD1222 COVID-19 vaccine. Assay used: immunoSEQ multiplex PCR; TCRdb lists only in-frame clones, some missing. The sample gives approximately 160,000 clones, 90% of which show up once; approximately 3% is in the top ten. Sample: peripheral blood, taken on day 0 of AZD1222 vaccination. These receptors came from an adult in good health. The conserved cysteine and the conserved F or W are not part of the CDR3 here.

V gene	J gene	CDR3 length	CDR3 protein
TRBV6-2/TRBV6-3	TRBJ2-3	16	ASSYQGLAAPSTDTQY
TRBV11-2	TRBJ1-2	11	ASSSDRNYGYT
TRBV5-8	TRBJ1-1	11	ASSLQRSWAAF
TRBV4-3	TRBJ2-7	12	ASSQDGESYEQY
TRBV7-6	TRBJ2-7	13	ASSPTSGRIYEQY
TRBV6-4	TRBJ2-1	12	ASSPEDYSNEQF
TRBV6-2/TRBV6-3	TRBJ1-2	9	ASSYREGYT
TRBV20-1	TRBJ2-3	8	RAVGDTQY
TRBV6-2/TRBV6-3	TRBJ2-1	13	ASSYRGSSYNEQF
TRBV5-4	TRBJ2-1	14	ASSLAGGSSYNEQF
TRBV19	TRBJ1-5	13	ASKLTGGANQPQH
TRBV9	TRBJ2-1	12	ASSVSGGYNEQF
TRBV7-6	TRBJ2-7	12	ASSLDRGDYEQY
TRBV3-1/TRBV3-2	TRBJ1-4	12	ASREAGPNEKLF
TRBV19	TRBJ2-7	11	ATRDRGLYEQY
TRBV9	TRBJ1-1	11	ASSVRAATEAF
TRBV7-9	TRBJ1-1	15	ASSSDRVSYLNTEAF
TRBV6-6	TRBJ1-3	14	ASSYGVGRSGNTIY
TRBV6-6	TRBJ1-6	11	ASNRAQGSPLH
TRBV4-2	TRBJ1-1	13	ASSRTRGVNTEAF
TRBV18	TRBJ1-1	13	ASSPGQGWVTEAF
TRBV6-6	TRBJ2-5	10	ASSSRRETQY
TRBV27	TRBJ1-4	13	ASSQDRGNNEKLF
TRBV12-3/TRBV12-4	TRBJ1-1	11	ASSFVENTEAF
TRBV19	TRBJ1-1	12	ASSSTGGGTEAF
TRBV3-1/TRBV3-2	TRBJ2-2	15	ASRQRPGQGSPGELF
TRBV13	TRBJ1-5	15	ASSLGPPGGRNQPQH
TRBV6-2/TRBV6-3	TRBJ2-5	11	ASSYLGAETQY
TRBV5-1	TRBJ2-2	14	ASSLAGAPNTGELF